This TCR beta chain was sequenced for a study of cytomegalovirus exposure and HLA in healthy donors (dated by TCRdb to about 2017). A note on the overall study: In an earlier analysis of roughly 500 of the donors, 276 Gb of sequence data and 100 million or so unique TCR beta sequences from about 180 million T cells were reported. Roughly 300 gigabases of sequencing data and approximately 80 million unique TCR sequences were included in an early release covering several hundred HLA-typed donors. The genetic ancestry cluster associated with self-reported Caucasian donors included 81% of the approximately 400 genotyped donors. The study aimed to test whether cataloging public T cell receptors could reveal signatures of past pathogen exposure. Using immunosequencing, the study profiled T cell repertoires from 500 to 800 subjects and related those repertoires to cytomegalovirus serostatus. In addition to the first cohort of around 670 subjects, a separate validation cohort of 100 to 150 different subjects was used. High-throughput TCR immunosequencing, statistical association of individual TCRs with disease status, and machine learning were combined to predict cytomegalovirus infection status. A later analysis re-examined previously published TCR beta repertoires from hundreds of donors and added high-resolution HLA genotyping to investigate patterns of TCR occurrence. Rather than drawing on any new phenotypic data, the later analysis identified candidate immune exposures from TCR beta sequences and the way those sequences occurred across donors. An earlier analysis of about 600 of the donors used high-throughput TCR beta sequencing to judge whether each TCR beta V gene segment behaved as functional or pseudogenic. Alongside the repertoire data, information on donor age, sex, ethnicity and CMV serostatus was compiled. Genome-wide SNP genotypes for about 55% of the 666 donors were used in a later genetic analysis, which treated that subset as a discovery cohort. Every discovery cohort repertoire had been produced on one sequencing platform. HLA typing covered class I and class II loci at four-digit resolution. The number of donors typed differed by locus, with about 629-630 for A, B, C, DRB1 and DQB1, 522 for DQA1, 606 for DPA1, and 472 for DPB1. Because of strong linkage in the cohort, five DR-DQ haplotypes were treated as single units for association and clustering. Across approximately 420 genotyped donors of the cohort, an average of roughly 250,000 unique TCR beta nucleotide sequences per donor were sequenced, and around 20% of those sequences were non-productive. General findings and caveats noted by the study authors: Because HLA typing was unavailable for some donors at each locus, only the typed subset was used in association tests. Only TCR beta chains were sequenced in this cohort, and the absence of alpha or paired-chain data limited detectable features. Most TCR sequences were observed very rarely across donors, whereas some public TCRs were present in many individuals. Presence/absence analyses assumed roughly uniform sequencing depth across donors, an assumption that may not hold. In a later genetic analysis, fewer N-insertions in productive TCRs were reported among donors in an Asian-associated ancestry cluster than the roughly 670-donor mean. Immune exposure information for the cohort was limited to CMV serostatus. Some IMGT-functional V segments, including TRBV6-2 and TRBV6-3, could not be distinguished by the 87-base-pair reads and were therefore excluded. At a false discovery rate of 0.05, a later analysis linked roughly 17,000 TCR beta sequences to specific HLA alleles. Several of the top co-occurrence clusters appeared to be linked to parvovirus B19, influenza, CMV and Epstein-Barr virus, according to a later analysis. Correlated functional status among segregating V segments might be attributable to linkage disequilibrium, but an unknown experimental factor could not be ruled out. Most CMV-associated TCR beta chains appeared to be HLA-restricted in a later analysis, and the HLA associations seemed to be driven largely by CMV exposure. According to the authors, the approach could potentially be generalized to other disease states and immunological phenotypes. A later genetic analysis associated a missense DCLRE1C variant with V-gene and J-gene trimming of TCR beta chains, and an independent cohort replicated the association. Because counts were too low, some 17 rarely observed V segments, including chromosome 9 orphons, were left out of the earlier analysis of about 500 of the donors. A few of the identified cytomegalovirus-associated TCR beta chains were confirmed in vitro to be specific for cytomegalovirus antigens. When HLA alleles, especially DR and DQ, strongly co-occurred, attributing TCR associations to individual alleles was difficult. In the study, 150 to 200 TCR beta chains were listed as associated with cytomegalovirus. In a later analysis, the rate of TCR association differed among HLA loci, with DRB1 alleles having the most associated TCRs and HLA-C alleles having the fewest. Compared with equally common non-associated chains, HLA-associated TCR beta chains in a later analysis were more clonally expanded and had lower generation probabilities. An earlier analysis of approximately 600 of the donors showed that most TCR beta V segments appeared in productive rearrangements either about 90% or about 30% of the time, which broadly matched IMGT annotations. The classifier was reported to diagnose cytomegalovirus status with high specificity and sensitivity in both the original and validation cohorts. A cluster of highly shared sequence variants was judged likely to be a technical artifact of the sequencing pipeline. A further reported finding was that TCR beta sequences accurately predicted the HLA-A and HLA-B alleles for most subjects in the first cohort.

Receptor amplification or capture employed the immunoSEQ multiplex PCR assay. For the multiplex PCR, a mixture combining 60 forward primers for TCR Vbeta segments and 13 reverse primers for TCR Jbeta segments was used. The CDR3 region of rearranged TCR beta genes was amplified from genomic DNA with a multiplex PCR assay. Amplified TCR beta libraries were sequenced as 87-base-pair reads on the Illumina HiSeq System. Per the authors' processing: A later analysis counted 65 million to 90 million unique TCR beta chains across the 650 to 700 repertoires, and around 9.9 million of these chains were shared by at least two donors. Raw reads were error-corrected and collapsed into unique sequences with a nearest-neighbor algorithm that merged closely related sequences to remove PCR and sequencing errors. CDR3 sequences were aligned to IMGT reference sequences to assign V, D and J gene segments. For a sequence to be retained, a match of at least six nucleotides to both a V gene segment and a J gene segment was required. Rearrangements were classified as productive when the CDR3 lacked stop codons and remained in frame with V and J, and all other rearrangements were classified as non-productive. CDR3 was defined according to IMGT convention as the region running from the second conserved V-encoded cysteine to the conserved J-encoded phenylalanine. In an earlier analysis of 550 to 650 of the donors, sequences lacking an unambiguous match to a single V gene segment were excluded. An earlier analysis of some 610 of the donors called V segments functional above 56.7% productive rearrangements and segregating when the between-donor standard deviation exceeded 5%. To diagnose cytomegalovirus status from the catalog of TCR beta chain sequences, a statistical classification framework was built. V and J gene assignment, in a later analysis, came from comparing TCR nucleotide sequences with IMGT/GENE-DB human TR gene sequences. Using the TCRdist pipeline, a later analysis assigned CDR3 sequences along with most-parsimonious VDJ recombination scenarios. A later analysis defined each TCR beta chain by its CDR3 amino acid sequence plus V-gene family, and excluded reads lacking a unique V-gene family. To address suspected cross-contamination and a sequencing artifact, a later analysis removed a few hundred highly shared, low-generation-probability nucleotide sequences. For each public chain, a later analysis derived a clonal expansion index from normalized ranks of inferred template counts within each repertoire. Generation probabilities in a later analysis came from a VDJ recombination model fitted to out-of-frame rearrangements, and those results were checked against IGoR. In a later analysis, TCR-TCR, TCR-HLA and TCR-CMV co-occurrence was scored with hypergeometric tests, and a repertoire-size bias correction was applied to TCR pairs. A later analysis estimated false discovery rates by permuting HLA or CMV assignments 20 times. In a later analysis, co-occurring TCRs were grouped using DBSCAN, with TCRdist sequence similarity added in when clustering inside HLA-allele-positive subsets. Repertoires with fewer than 30,000 or more than 120,000 public chains were left out of co-occurrence clustering, as were a few repertoires with anomalous nucleotide sharing. In TCRdb, the immuneACCESS table is reduced to in-frame sequences with V and J assigned. These tables do not hold every clone; where another copy was compared, an unresolved V gene accounts for under half, and the others remain unexplained. For V, J and clone size, that table is used; D and trimming come from the DNA. This sample comprises about 140,000 clones, 70% to 80% of them detected only once. The ten largest account for 1.5% to 2% of the sample.

This clone was detected a few times. It has no known antigen specificity. Base qualities are not recorded, but no much larger clone differs from it by a single base. A distance of 12 bases separates the germline ends of V and J, which lose 6 bases and 0 bases respectively. Taken from cysteine to phenylalanine, the CDR3 has 15 residues. The only DNA kept is the CDR3, 45 bases in frame from the first base. The germline V gene (reference sequence) yields MNHNY for CDR1 and SVGAGI for CDR2. The cohort comprised some 700 healthy bone marrow donors. All cohort members were sampled while nominally healthy, although unrecorded immune exposures were likely present. The donor tested CMV seronegative and was one of the 352 seronegative cohort members. Each donor provided a peripheral blood sample, and peripheral blood mononuclear cells were used for TCR beta sequencing. The Qiagen DNeasy Blood Extraction Kit was used to extract genomic DNA from the blood cell samples.

This clonotype was obtained from a female donor in good health and CMV-seronegative. Sequenced: PBMCs. This chain joins TRBV6-6 to TRBJ1-5; a confident D gene designation cannot be given. The CDR3 loop reads CASSRRGDSNQPQHF. The nucleotide sequence reads as follows: TGTGCCAGCAGCCGACGCGGAGATAGCAATCAGCCCCAGCATTTT.